This is a list of T cell receptor beta chains from one sample in a study of response to subunit inactivated influenza vaccine. MiXCR, applied by TCRdb to the RT-PCR reads, yields one record per CDR3 protein. This sample has around 760,000 distinct CDR3 sequences, with 14% found just once. Sequencing was performed on PBMCs from blood, taken around 15 days before vaccination. The receptor source for this set is a man aged 50-59 years who received an inactivated influenza vaccine. The CDR3 runs from the conserved cysteine through the conserved F or W. D genes are given only for firm matches. Clone size appears in some rows only: once, few, many, or a class for an expanded clone.

len,j_gene,v_gene,d_gene,abundance,CDR3aa,CDR3nt
13,TRBJ2-5,TRBV25-1,NA,NA,CASSGEFQETQYF,TGTGCCAGCAGTGGGGAGTTCCAAGAGACCCAGTACTTC
15,TRBJ2-1,TRBV4-2,TRBD1,NA,CASSQTLGQGNEQFF,TGTGCCAGCAGCCAAACCCTGGGACAGGGCAATGAGCAGTTCTTC
15,TRBJ2-1,TRBV7-2,NA,NA,CASSLVAVDYNEQFF,TGTGCCAGCAGCTTAGTAGCGGTAGATTACAATGAGCAGTTCTTC
13,TRBJ1-1,TRBV11-2,TRBD1,many,CASSSQGDTEAFF,TGTGCCAGCAGTTCACAGGGGGACACTGAAGCTTTCTTT
14,TRBJ2-7,TRBV9,TRBD1,NA,CASSVAGTAYEQYF,TGTGCCAGCAGCGTAGCTGGGACAGCCTACGAGCAGTACTTC
15,TRBJ1-1,TRBV4-3,NA,many,CASSLGPGLNTEAFF,TGCGCCAGCAGCCTCGGGCCCGGCCTGAACACTGAAGCTTTCTTT
13,TRBJ2-7,TRBV30,NA,few,CAWSVDSNYEQYF,TGTGCCTGGAGTGTTGACAGTAACTACGAGCAGTACTTC
15,TRBJ1-5,TRBV2,TRBD1,NA,CASDRGRGSNQPQHF,TGTGCCAGCGACAGGGGACGGGGGAGCAATCAGCCCCAGCATTTT
15,TRBJ2-3,TRBV20-1,NA,few,CSARDVTRAEGTQYF,TGCAGTGCTAGAGATGTAACGCGGGCCGAAGGTACGCAGTATTTT
14,TRBJ1-2,TRBV10-3,NA,NA,CAISTGPHGYGYTF,TGTGCCATCAGTACAGGACCCCACGGCTATGGCTACACCTTC
15,TRBJ1-4,TRBV4-1,NA,NA,CASSPPGQTNEKLFF,TGCGCCAGCAGCCCACCGGGACAAACTAATGAAAAACTGTTTTTT
15,TRBJ1-3,TRBV6-1,NA,few,CASSEARRRGNTIYF,TGTGCCAGCAGTGAAGCGCGCAGGCGGGGCAACACCATATATTTT
15,TRBJ2-1,TRBV7-6,NA,few,CASSEQGGGYNEQFF,TGTGCCAGCAGCGAACAGGGTGGTGGGTACAATGAGCAGTTCTTC
16,TRBJ2-2,TRBV20-1,NA,few,CSARPPGRINTGELFF,TGCAGTGCTAGACCCCCCGGACGGATAAACACCGGGGAGCTGTTTTTT
13,TRBJ2-5,TRBV12-3/TRBV12-4,TRBD1,NA,CASTTGAWETQYF,TGTGCCAGCACCACAGGGGCCTGGGAGACCCAGTACTTC
15,TRBJ2-5,TRBV6-5,NA,few,CASSYSGASQETQYF,TGTGCCAGCAGTTACTCGGGAGCTTCCCAAGAGACCCAGTACTTC
16,TRBJ2-1,TRBV5-1,TRBD2,few,CASSLGASRGGGEQFF,TGCGCCAGCAGCTTGGGTGCCTCGCGGGGGGGAGGTGAGCAGTTCTTC
16,TRBJ2-6,TRBV5-1,NA,few,CASSLREFSGANVLTF,TGCGCCAGCAGCTTGCGGGAGTTCTCTGGGGCCAACGTCCTGACTTTC
16,TRBJ2-3,TRBV15,NA,many,CATSSRRGGLTDTQYF,TGTGCCACCAGCTCACGAAGGGGGGGATTAACAGATACGCAGTATTTT
14,TRBJ1-1,TRBV18,TRBD1,NA,CASSVAGTDTEAFF,TGTGCCAGCTCGGTCGCGGGGACAGACACTGAAGCTTTCTTT
13,TRBJ2-7,TRBV5-1,TRBD1,NA,CASRPGTGGEQYF,TGCGCCAGCAGACCTGGGACAGGGGGCGAGCAGTACTTC
14,TRBJ2-7,TRBV27,NA,few,CASSLTYPPYEQYF,TGTGCCAGCAGTTTAACGTACCCACCCTACGAGCAGTACTTC
14,TRBJ2-1,TRBV12-3/TRBV12-4,TRBD2,many,CASSFQLASEEQFF,TGTGCCAGCAGTTTTCAACTAGCGAGTGAAGAGCAGTTCTTC
13,TRBJ1-6,TRBV9,NA,few,CASRRGEGSPLHF,TGTGCCAGCAGAAGGGGAGAGGGGTCACCCCTCCACTTT
14,TRBJ2-3,TRBV27,NA,NA,CASSLDPAGGTQYF,TGTGCCAGCAGTTTAGACCCCGCAGGCGGGACGCAGTATTTT
13,TRBJ2-7,TRBV6-1,NA,NA,CASSEWGSYEQYF,TGTGCCAGCAGTGAATGGGGTTCCTACGAGCAGTACTTC
12,TRBJ2-5,TRBV5-1,NA,many,CASSSVQETQYF,TGCGCCAGCAGCAGTGTCCAAGAGACCCAGTACTTC
14,TRBJ2-3,TRBV7-2,NA,NA,CASSLVRGGDTQYF,TGTGCCAGCAGCTTAGTTCGCGGCGGGGATACGCAGTATTTT
16,TRBJ2-7,TRBV5-6,TRBD2,few,CASSSRGLAGSYEQYF,TGTGCCAGCAGCTCGCGGGGCCTAGCGGGATCCTACGAGCAGTACTTC
15,TRBJ2-2,TRBV4-1,NA,many,CASSLSVLNTGELFF,TGCGCCAGCAGCCTTAGCGTCCTGAACACCGGGGAGCTGTTTTTT
18,TRBJ1-4,TRBV5-1,TRBD1,NA,CASSLSGTGYATNEKLFF,TGCGCCAGCAGCTTGTCCGGGACAGGTTATGCAACTAATGAAAAACTGTTTTTT
15,TRBJ2-5,TRBV6-1,TRBD2,NA,CASSWGLAGPETQYF,TGTGCCAGCTCGTGGGGACTAGCGGGACCAGAGACCCAGTACTTC
18,TRBJ2-5,TRBV5-1,TRBD2,many,CASSLVGAERGDSGTQYF,TGCGCCAGCAGCTTAGTAGGTGCCGAGCGGGGGGACTCGGGGACCCAGTACTTC
11,TRBJ2-3,TRBV5-1,NA,many,CASGVTDTQYF,TGCGCCAGCGGTGTCACAGATACGCAGTATTTT
15,TRBJ1-6,TRBV2,TRBD1,few,CASAARQGLSSPLHF,TGTGCCAGCGCTGCTCGACAGGGTCTTTCCTCACCCCTCCACTTT
15,TRBJ2-3,TRBV5-1,NA,NA,CASSLIAPGADTQYF,TGCGCCAGCAGCTTGATCGCTCCGGGCGCAGATACGCAGTATTTT
13,TRBJ2-7,TRBV20-1,NA,few,CSAISGGTYEQYF,TGCAGTGCTATTTCTGGGGGGACCTACGAGCAGTACTTC
14,TRBJ1-3,TRBV20-1,NA,few,CSGSRAHSGNTIYF,TGCAGTGGGTCAAGGGCCCACTCTGGAAACACCATATATTTT
13,TRBJ2-7,TRBV4-1,TRBD1,NA,CASSLWTGYEQYF,TGCGCCAGCAGCCTTTGGACAGGGTACGAGCAGTACTTC
11,TRBJ2-7,TRBV6-6,NA,many,CASSDGYEQYF,TGTGCCAGCAGCGACGGGTACGAGCAGTACTTC
15,TRBJ1-5,TRBV6-5,NA,many,CASSYSMDSWQPQHF,TGTGCCAGCAGTTACTCGATGGACAGTTGGCAGCCCCAGCATTTT
14,TRBJ2-7,TRBV30,NA,NA,CAWSVGGPGDEQYF,TGTGCCTGGAGTGTTGGGGGCCCAGGGGACGAGCAGTACTTC
11,TRBJ2-7,TRBV5-5,NA,NA,CASSWSGEQYF,TGTGCCAGCAGCTGGTCGGGCGAGCAGTACTTC
15,TRBJ2-5,TRBV20-1,TRBD2,few,CSARRGLAGEQTQYF,TGCAGTGCTAGACGGGGACTAGCGGGCGAACAGACCCAGTACTTC
15,TRBJ2-1,TRBV5-6,NA,NA,CASSLAGPKGNEQFF,TGTGCCAGCAGCTTGGCCGGGCCAAAGGGGAATGAGCAGTTCTTC
13,TRBJ2-1,TRBV7-3,NA,few,CASSPLEGNEQFF,TGTGCCAGCAGCCCACTTGAGGGCAATGAGCAGTTCTTC
13,TRBJ2-7,TRBV7-9,NA,NA,CASSSGLYGEQYF,TGTGCCAGCAGCTCGGGACTCTATGGTGAGCAGTACTTC
14,TRBJ1-4,TRBV12-3/TRBV12-4,TRBD1,many,CASRQQGDRGKLFF,TGTGCCAGCAGACAACAGGGGGATAGAGGAAAACTGTTTTTT
16,TRBJ2-7,TRBV5-1,TRBD1,NA,CASSLGSTGVLGEQYF,TGCGCCAGCAGCTTGGGATCAACAGGGGTGTTGGGCGAGCAGTACTTC
15,TRBJ2-7,TRBV6-1,TRBD2,few,CASRTPGGSSYEQYF,TGTGCCAGCAGAACCCCGGGGGGAAGCTCCTACGAGCAGTACTTC